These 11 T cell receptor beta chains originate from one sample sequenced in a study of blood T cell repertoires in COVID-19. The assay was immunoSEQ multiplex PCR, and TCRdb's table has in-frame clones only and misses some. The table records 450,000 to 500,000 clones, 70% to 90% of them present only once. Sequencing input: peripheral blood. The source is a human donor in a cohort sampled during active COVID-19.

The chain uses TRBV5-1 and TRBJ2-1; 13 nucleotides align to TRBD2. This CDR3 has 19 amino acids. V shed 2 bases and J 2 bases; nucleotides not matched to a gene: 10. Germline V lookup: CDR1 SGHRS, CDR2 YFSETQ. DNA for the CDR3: TGCGCCAGCAGCTTTGGGGAGGGACTAGCGGGAAAGACCTACAATGAGCAGTTCTTC. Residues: CASSFGEGLAGKTYNEQFF.

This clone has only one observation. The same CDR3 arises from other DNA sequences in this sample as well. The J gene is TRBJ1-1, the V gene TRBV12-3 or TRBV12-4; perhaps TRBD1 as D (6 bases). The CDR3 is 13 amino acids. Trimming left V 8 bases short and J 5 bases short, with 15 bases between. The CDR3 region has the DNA TGTGCCAGCTCCTTACAGGGAGGGACTGAAGCTTTCTTT. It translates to CASSLQGGTEAFF.

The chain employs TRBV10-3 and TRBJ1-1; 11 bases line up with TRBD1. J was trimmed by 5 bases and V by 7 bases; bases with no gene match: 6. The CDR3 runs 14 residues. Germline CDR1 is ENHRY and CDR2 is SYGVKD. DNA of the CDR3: TGTGCCATCACTGGACAGGGGGCTCGAACTGAAGCTTTCTTT. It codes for CAITGQGARTEAFF.

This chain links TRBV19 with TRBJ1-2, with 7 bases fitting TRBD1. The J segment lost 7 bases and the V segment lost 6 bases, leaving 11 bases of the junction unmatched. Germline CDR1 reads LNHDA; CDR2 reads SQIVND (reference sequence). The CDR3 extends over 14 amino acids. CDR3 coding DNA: TGTGCCAGTAGAAACGCAGGGGGGAATCGTGGCTACACCTTC. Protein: CASRNAGGNRGYTF.

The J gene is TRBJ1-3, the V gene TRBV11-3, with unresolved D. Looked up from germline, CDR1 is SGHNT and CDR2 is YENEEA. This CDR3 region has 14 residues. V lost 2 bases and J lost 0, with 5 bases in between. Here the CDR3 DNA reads TGTGCCAGCAGCTTACACAGCTCTGGAAACACCATATATTTT. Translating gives CASSLHSSGNTIYF.

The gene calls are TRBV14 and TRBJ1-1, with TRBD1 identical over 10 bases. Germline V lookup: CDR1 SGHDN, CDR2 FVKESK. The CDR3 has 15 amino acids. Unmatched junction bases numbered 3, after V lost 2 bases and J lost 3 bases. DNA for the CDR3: TGTGCCAGCAGCCAACTGACAGGGGGCTACACTGAAGCTTTCTTT. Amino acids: CASSQLTGGYTEAFF.

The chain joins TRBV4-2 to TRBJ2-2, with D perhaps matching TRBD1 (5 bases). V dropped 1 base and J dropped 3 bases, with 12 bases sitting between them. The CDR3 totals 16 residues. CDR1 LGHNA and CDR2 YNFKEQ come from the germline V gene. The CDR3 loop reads CASSQVRAVHTGELFF. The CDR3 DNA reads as TGTGCCAGCAGCCAAGTCAGGGCCGTTCACACCGGGGAGCTGTTTTTT.

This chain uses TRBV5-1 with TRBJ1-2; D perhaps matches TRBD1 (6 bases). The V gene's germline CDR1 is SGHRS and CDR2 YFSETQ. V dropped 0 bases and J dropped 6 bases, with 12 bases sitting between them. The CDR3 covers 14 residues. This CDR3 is CASSLDDRMDGYTF. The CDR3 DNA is TGCGCCAGCAGCTTGGATGACAGGATGGATGGCTACACCTTC.

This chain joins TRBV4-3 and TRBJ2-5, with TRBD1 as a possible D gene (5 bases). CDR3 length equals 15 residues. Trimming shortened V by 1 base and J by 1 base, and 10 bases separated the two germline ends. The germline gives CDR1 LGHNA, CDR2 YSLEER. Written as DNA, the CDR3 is TGCGCCAGCAGCCAAGCGGTCAGGGCCCAAGAGACCCAGTACTTC. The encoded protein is CASSQAVRAQETQYF.

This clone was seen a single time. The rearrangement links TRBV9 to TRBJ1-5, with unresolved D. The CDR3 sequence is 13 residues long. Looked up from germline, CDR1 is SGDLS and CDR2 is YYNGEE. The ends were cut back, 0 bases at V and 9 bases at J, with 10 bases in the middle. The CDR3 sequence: CASSVGTEGPQHF. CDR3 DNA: TGTGCCAGCAGCGTAGGAACCGAGGGGCCCCAGCATTTT.

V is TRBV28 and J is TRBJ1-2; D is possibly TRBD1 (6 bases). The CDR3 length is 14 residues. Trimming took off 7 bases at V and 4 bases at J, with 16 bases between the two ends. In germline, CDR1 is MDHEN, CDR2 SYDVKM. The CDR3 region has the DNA TGTGCCAGCACCTCCCGACAGGTCGTCTATGGCTACACCTTC. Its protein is CASTSRQVVYGYTF.